Listed below are T cell receptor beta chains from one sample, sequenced in a study of cytomegalovirus exposure and HLA in healthy donors. The assay was immunoSEQ multiplex PCR, and TCRdb's table has in-frame clones only and misses some. There are around 150,000 clones in the sample; around 96% occur only once, and 0.89% lies in the top ten. The sample was PBMCs. These receptors were obtained from a woman aged 18-29 years in good health and CMV-seronegative. The CDR3 runs from the conserved cysteine through the conserved F or W. The D gene is left open where the match is weak. Size tells how often a clone was seen (once, few, many) or the class of an expanded clone, and some rows leave it out.

v_gene: TRBV11-1; d_gene: TRBD1; len: 14; abundance: -; CDR3aa: CASSLKGAGYGYTF
v_gene: TRBV6-1; d_gene: -; len: 12; abundance: -; CDR3aa: CASSQTGTGSFF
v_gene: TRBV4-1; d_gene: -; len: 16; abundance: -; CDR3aa: CASSQGLDRTNTEAFF
v_gene: TRBV7-9; d_gene: TRBD2; len: 16; abundance: -; CDR3aa: CASSLAIGAGGETQYF
v_gene: TRBV6-5; d_gene: TRBD2; len: 15; abundance: -; CDR3aa: CASSYRGGPAGELFF
v_gene: TRBV6-1; d_gene: TRBD2; len: 13; abundance: -; CDR3aa: CASRTTAGNEQYF
v_gene: TRBV27; d_gene: TRBD2; len: 14; abundance: once; CDR3aa: CASALGTTTDTQYF
v_gene: TRBV7-3; d_gene: TRBD2; len: 15; abundance: -; CDR3aa: CASSLGTSGQETQYF
v_gene: TRBV5-1; d_gene: -; len: 14; abundance: -; CDR3aa: CASSLVSGRGEQFF
v_gene: TRBV11-2; d_gene: -; len: 14; abundance: few; CDR3aa: CASSLSDSNQPQHF
v_gene: TRBV9; d_gene: TRBD2; len: 16; abundance: -; CDR3aa: CASSVRGDLSTDTQYF
v_gene: TRBV10-3; d_gene: -; len: 15; abundance: -; CDR3aa: CAISEGGAMTDTQYF
v_gene: TRBV21-1; d_gene: -; len: 16; abundance: once; CDR3aa: CASSKAKDRINQPQHF
v_gene: TRBV7-2; d_gene: -; len: 15; abundance: -; CDR3aa: CASSLDSLAMETQYF
v_gene: TRBV29-1; d_gene: -; len: 12; abundance: -; CDR3aa: CSVEGAALEQYF
v_gene: TRBV6-5; d_gene: -; len: 11; abundance: once; CDR3aa: CASGEAYEQYF
v_gene: TRBV11-2; d_gene: TRBD2; len: 15; abundance: once; CDR3aa: CASSQTSPIQETQYF
v_gene: TRBV9; d_gene: TRBD1; len: 13; abundance: -; CDR3aa: CASSLATGGEQYF
v_gene: TRBV7-8; d_gene: TRBD2; len: 16; abundance: -; CDR3aa: CASSQGLAGGQETQYF
v_gene: TRBV5-1; d_gene: -; len: 14; abundance: -; CDR3aa: CASRLTGQTYEQYF
v_gene: TRBV6-5; d_gene: TRBD1; len: 15; abundance: once; CDR3aa: CASSPQGSGYNEQFF
v_gene: TRBV4-2; d_gene: TRBD1; len: 20; abundance: -; CDR3aa: CASSQDFWGEPGQGNYGYTF
v_gene: TRBV6-5; d_gene: -; len: 15; abundance: -; CDR3aa: CASSYSRAANYGYTF
v_gene: TRBV7-2; d_gene: TRBD2; len: 16; abundance: -; CDR3aa: CASSSLAGISYNEQFF
v_gene: TRBV5-6; d_gene: -; len: 14; abundance: -; CDR3aa: CASSLTSPPYEQYF
v_gene: TRBV6-1; d_gene: TRBD1; len: 14; abundance: -; CDR3aa: CASNPGDRIYGYTF
v_gene: TRBV19; d_gene: -; len: 14; abundance: -; CDR3aa: CASSIDGSFNEQFF
v_gene: TRBV9; d_gene: -; len: 14; abundance: -; CDR3aa: CASSVDSSAYEQYF
v_gene: TRBV6-5; d_gene: -; len: 12; abundance: -; CDR3aa: CASRVGSEKLFF
v_gene: TRBV6-5; d_gene: -; len: 15; abundance: -; CDR3aa: CASSYSEARATEAFF
v_gene: TRBV7-9; d_gene: TRBD1; len: 16; abundance: -; CDR3aa: CASSPTGGTPLGGYTF
v_gene: TRBV18; d_gene: -; len: 14; abundance: -; CDR3aa: CASSPQGNGNTIYF
v_gene: TRBV19; d_gene: -; len: 14; abundance: -; CDR3aa: CASLGWGGLSEQFF
v_gene: TRBV11-3; d_gene: -; len: 15; abundance: -; CDR3aa: CASSLHAGGLGGYTF
v_gene: TRBV10-3; d_gene: -; len: 8; abundance: -; CDR3aa: CAISERSF
v_gene: TRBV6-5; d_gene: TRBD1; len: 13; abundance: -; CDR3aa: CASSRTGAYEQYF
v_gene: TRBV2; d_gene: TRBD1; len: 15; abundance: few; CDR3aa: CASSERDRVTQPQHF
v_gene: TRBV7-7; d_gene: TRBD2; len: 17; abundance: once; CDR3aa: CASSLGPLRGAVDTQYF
v_gene: TRBV6-5; d_gene: TRBD1; len: 15; abundance: once; CDR3aa: CASSYEGTGENTIYF
v_gene: TRBV9; d_gene: -; len: 15; abundance: -; CDR3aa: CASSSERSSYNEQFF
v_gene: TRBV5-1; d_gene: -; len: 14; abundance: -; CDR3aa: CASSLGATTDTQYF
v_gene: TRBV6-5; d_gene: -; len: 12; abundance: -; CDR3aa: CASRYRGTEAFF
v_gene: TRBV15; d_gene: TRBD1; len: 19; abundance: -; CDR3aa: CATSKGQAKSLSSGNTIYF